A single T cell receptor (beta chain) is shown here with its context. This receptor's antigen is unknown. Base qualities are missing; no much larger clone stands one base away. Measured from the cysteine to the phenylalanine, the CDR3 is 14 residues long. The sequence is cut down to CDR3 DNA, 42 bases in frame from base 1. Sorted unstimulated T cells and proliferating T cells recovered from mixed lymphocyte reactions were subjected to TCRbeta CDR3 sequencing. Fresh whole blood from roughly 10 HLA-typed healthy donors was used to isolate PBMCs. These data are taken from a study of siplizumab effects on memory and regulatory T cells (dated by TCRdb to about 2019). About the investigation overall: The study examined how the anti-CD2 antibody siplizumab affects alloreactive T-cell subsets in allogeneic mixed lymphocyte reactions built from human PBMCs.

Overall results and qualifications from the work: Of the alloreactive CD4+ clones that could be mapped, the Treg-derived share averaged around 64% with siplizumab compared with under 30% in control reactions. Siplizumab significantly lowered the cumulative frequency of alloreactive sequences that could be traced to unstimulated CD4+ memory T cells. Whether proliferating Tregs from siplizumab cultures were suppressive was not functionally confirmed. Because sequences at frequencies below about 10^-5 were poorly captured, only a minor fraction of alloreactive clones could be mapped back to unstimulated subsets. A naive or memory phenotype could not be assigned to roughly 80-97% of proliferating CD4+ or CD8+ clones. Greater diversity appeared to be present in unstimulated naive T cells than in memory T cells, and a substantial contribution to the alloresponse seemed to be made by naive cells.

The library was built by means of the immunoSEQ multiplex PCR assay. Each sample had 90,000 to 100,000 TCR templates assayed by the deep sequencing platform. Genomic DNA extracted from sorted T cells was used for TCRbeta CDR3 sequencing. The authors processed their data as follows. Clonal analysis of TCRbeta CDR3 data was done in the R programming language. Unstimulated samples were compared with post-reaction CFSE-low samples to define alloreactive CD4+ and CD8+ clones. Regulatory or non-regulatory origin of alloreactive CD4+ clones was assigned by matching sequences to the sorted unstimulated Treg and non-Treg repertoires. The source is immuneACCESS, and TCRdb retained only in-frame sequences with V and J called. Part of the clones is not carried over; for the studies checked, unresolved V genes explain less than half of this, and the remainder is unexplained. V and J calls plus clone size are reproduced from that table; the DNA served to infer D and trimming. In this sample the table shows more than 85,000 clones, 70% to 90% of which occur a single time. The ten largest clonotypes hold 15% of the sample.

The sequenced material came from CD4+ T cells sorted from blood. The rearranged segments are TRBV21-1 and TRBJ2-1. TRBV21-1 is given as a pseudogene. This TCR was recovered from a human donor in good health. The CDR3 region reads CASSKALGGINRFF. The sequenced DNA is TGTGCCAGCAGCAAAGCGCTGGGCGGCATCAACCGCTTCTTC.